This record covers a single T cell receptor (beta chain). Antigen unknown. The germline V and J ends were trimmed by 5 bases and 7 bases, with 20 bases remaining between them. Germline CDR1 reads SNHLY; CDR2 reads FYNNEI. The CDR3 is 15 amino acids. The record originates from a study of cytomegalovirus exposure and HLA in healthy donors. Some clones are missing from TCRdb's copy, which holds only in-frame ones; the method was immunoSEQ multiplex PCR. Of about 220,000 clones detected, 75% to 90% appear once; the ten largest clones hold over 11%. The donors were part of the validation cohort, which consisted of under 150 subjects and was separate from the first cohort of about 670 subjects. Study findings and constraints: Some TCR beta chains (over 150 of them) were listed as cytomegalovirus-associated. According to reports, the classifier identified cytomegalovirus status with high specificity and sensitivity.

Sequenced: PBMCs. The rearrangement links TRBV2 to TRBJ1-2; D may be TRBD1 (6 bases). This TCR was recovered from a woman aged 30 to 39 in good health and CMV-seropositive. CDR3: CASSPVGGRALGYTF. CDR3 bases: TGTGCCAGCAGTCCCGTGGGGGGCCGCGCCCTTGGCTACACCTTC.